A single T cell receptor beta chain is shown here with its context. The antigen is not known. This specimen belongs to a study of graft-versus-host responses after intestinal transplantation. Germline-derived CDR1 and CDR2 are MGHDK and SYGVNS. CDR3 length equals 18 residues. Trimming left V 1 base short and J 0 bases short, with 13 bases between. Some clones are missing from TCRdb's copy, which holds only in-frame ones; the method was immunoSEQ multiplex PCR. The table lists fewer than 20,000 clones, 75% to 90% of them singletons, with 15% to 20% in the top ten. Processing of graft tissue released intraepithelial and lamina propria lymphocytes. General study findings and limits: Circulating GvH clone levels at their peak were associated with HvG declines (early post-transplant).

The sample consisted of ileum tissue, taken 104 days after intestinal transplant. The V and J genes are TRBV25-1 and TRBJ2-6, with D perhaps being TRBD1 or TRBD2 (5 bases each). The receptor's source is a human patient who received an intestinal transplant, so some T cells may come from the graft donor. The CDR3 bases are TGTGCCAGCAGTGAATCGGGGCCCAGGATCTCTGGGGCCAACGTCCTGACTTTC. Its translation is CASSESGPRISGANVLTF. Together with reference TRBV25-1 and TRBJ2-6, the CDR3 gives the full variable domain: EADIYQTPRYLVIGTGKKITLECSQTMGHDKMYWYQQDPGMELHLIHYSYGVNSTEKGDLSSESTVSRIRTEHFPLTLESARPSHTSQYLCASSESGPRISGANVLTFGAGSRLTVL.